Listed here are 23 T cell receptor beta chains from one sample, sequenced in a study of regulatory T cells. The primer mix had 52 TRBV and 13 TRBJ primers. Profiled with immunoSEQ multiplex PCR; TCRdb holds only in-frame clones, not every one. The sample includes 30,000 to 40,000 clones, 89% of them seen just once. Antigens for these TCRs are unknown. Study-wide findings and caveats: In CD3G-deficient patients, conventional CD4+ T cells were enriched for hydrophobic CDR3 residues at positions 6 and 7.

The source material was conventional CD4+ T cells sorted from blood. The origin of the receptors is a person aged 18 to 35 with CD3G deficiency.

As concerns this clone: Other DNA sequences in the same sample also yield this CDR3. The chain combines TRBV6-1 with TRBJ1-5; D remains ambiguous. Trimming took off 2 bases at V and 3 bases at J, with 5 bases between the two ends. The CDR3 loop spans 13 amino acids. Germline-derived CDR1 and CDR2 are MNHNS and SASEGT. The CDR3 DNA follows: TGTGCCAGCAGTGAACTTTCCAATCAGCCCCAGCATTTT. Its translation is CASSELSNQPQHF.

This clone was observed once. V is TRBV28 and J is TRBJ1-1; D remains ambiguous. V was clipped by 5 bases and J by 0 bases, with 13 bases between them. The germline V gene encodes CDR1 MDHEN and CDR2 SYDVKM. CDR3 length equals 15 residues. The CDR3 spells CASSRLGLMNTEAFF. The CDR3 DNA follows: TGTGCCAGCAGTCGGCTAGGGCTCATGAACACTGAAGCTTTCTTT. Supplemented by reference TRBV28 and TRBJ1-1, the full variable domain reads DVKVTQSSRYLVKRTGEKVFLECVQDMDHENMFWYRQDPGLGLRLIYFSYDVKMKEKGDIPEGYSVSREKKERFSLILESASTNQTSMYLCASSRLGLMNTEAFFGQGTRLTVV.

The V call is TRBV5-1, the J call TRBJ2-2, with D tentatively TRBD1 (5 bases). V was pared by 3 bases and J by 5 bases, with 8 bases between. The CDR3 is 13 residues long. CDR1 and CDR2 from the germline V gene are SGHRS and YFSETQ. The CDR3 DNA is TGCGCCAGCAGCTCGACAGATACCGGGGAGCTGTTTTTT. This encodes CASSSTDTGELFF.

This clone was observed a handful of times. This CDR3 reads CASSELGTGGREQYF. In DNA form, the CDR3 reads TGTGCCAGCAGTGAACTGGGGACAGGGGGCCGCGAGCAGTACTTC. The chain is built from TRBV6-1 and TRBJ2-7; TRBD1 aligns across 12 bases. The V and J ends lost 2 bases and 6 bases, in that order; junction bases with no gene match: 5. The CDR3 extends over 15 amino acids. Germline V gene lookup returns CDR1 MNHNS and CDR2 SASEGT.

The rearrangement uses TRBV28 and TRBJ1-1; D call uncertain. This CDR3 spans 12 amino acids. With 3 bases removed from V and 3 bases from J, the gap between germline ends came to 5 bases. CDR1 is MDHEN, CDR2 SYDVKM, per germline. CDR3 loop: CASSFEYTEAFF. CDR3 coding DNA: TGTGCCAGCAGTTTCGAGTACACTGAAGCTTTCTTT. Based on the CDR3 plus reference TRBV28 and TRBJ1-1, the full variable domain is DVKVTQSSRYLVKRTGEKVFLECVQDMDHENMFWYRQDPGLGLRLIYFSYDVKMKEKGDIPEGYSVSREKKERFSLILESASTNQTSMYLCASSFEYTEAFFGQGTRLTVV.

V is TRBV19 and J is TRBJ2-5, with 7 bases that match TRBD1. Per the germline V gene, CDR1 is LNHDA and CDR2 is SQIVND (reference sequence). This CDR3 is built from 13 residues. J lost 7 bases, V lost 5 bases, and 7 bases had no gene match. CDR3 in amino acids: CASSARQGTTQYF. DNA of the CDR3: TGTGCCAGTAGTGCCCGACAGGGAACGACCCAGTACTTC.

The chain has TRBV6-1 and TRBJ1-2; perhaps TRBD1 as D (5 bases). The V and J ends lost 3 bases and 5 bases respectively, with 13 bases between them. Germline CDR1 MNHNS, CDR2 SASEGT. The CDR3 totals 14 residues. The CDR3, as DNA: TGTGCCAGCAGTGATCGGGGACGGTCTTATGGCTACACCTTC. Translation: CASSDRGRSYGYTF.

A few counts support this clone. The V gene is TRBV7-9, the J gene TRBJ2-2, with D perhaps matching TRBD2 (6 bases). CDR1 SEHNR and CDR2 FQNEAQ come from the germline V gene (reference sequence). The CDR3 runs to 13 residues. The V end was cut by 5 bases, the J end by 7 bases, with 11 bases between. CDR3 coding DNA: TGTGCCAGCAGCCAGGACTATATCGGGGAGCTGTTTTTT. Protein: CASSQDYIGELFF.

The J gene is TRBJ2-2, the V gene TRBV6-1, with D unclear. Germline lookup yields CDR1 MNHNS and CDR2 SASEGT. V shed 0 bases and J shed 1 base, with 9 bases lying between them. The CDR3 covers 16 residues. The CDR3 DNA sequence: TGTGCCAGCAGTGAAGCGGGCCACGGGAACACCGGGGAGCTGTTTTTT. Protein: CASSEAGHGNTGELFF.

This clone was seen only a few times. The genes are TRBV6-1 and TRBJ2-4; D is perhaps TRBD1 (7 bases). Germline lookup yields CDR1 MNHNS and CDR2 SASEGT. The CDR3 is made up of 18 amino acids. Trimming took 3 bases from V and 4 from J, leaving 22 bases between them. The DNA for the CDR3 is TGTGCCAGCAGTGAGGGCAGGGGGGAGTCAGGTTCAAAAAACATTCAGTACTTC. Translation gives CASSEGRGESGSKNIQYF.

V is TRBV27 and J is TRBJ1-6; a possible D gene is TRBD1 (5 bases). This CDR3 region has 13 residues. Trimming pared 5 bases from V and 10 bases from J, leaving 12 bases between. The germline gives CDR1 MNHEY, CDR2 SMNVEV (reference sequence). The CDR3 sequence is CASSPSKGSPLHF. CDR3 DNA: TGTGCCAGCAGTCCCTCGAAGGGGTCACCCCTCCACTTT.

This clone was counted a few times. This chain joins TRBV6-6 and TRBJ1-2; 10 bases map to TRBD1. CDR3 length: 13 amino acids. V was clipped by 2 bases and J by 7 bases; unmatched bases: 1. From germline, CDR1 is MNHNY and CDR2 SVGAGI (reference sequence). CDR3 region: CASSYGTGVGYTF. The CDR3 coding sequence is TGTGCCAGCAGTTACGGGACAGGGGTTGGCTACACCTTC.

The chain employs TRBV7-9 and TRBJ2-1; 7 nucleotides align to TRBD2. Germline trimming cut 0 bases from V and 5 bases from J; bases unmatched to any gene: 10. Germline CDR1 SEHNR, CDR2 FQNEAQ (reference sequence). CDR3 size: 17 residues. CDR3 sequence: CASSLASWTRENNEQFF. CDR3 nucleotide sequence: TGTGCCAGCAGCTTAGCGTCCTGGACTAGGGAAAACAATGAGCAGTTCTTC.

This clone has just one count. The chain employs TRBV5-1 and TRBJ2-6; D uncertain. The CDR3 sequence is 16 residues long. Germline V gene sequence: CDR1 SGHRS, CDR2 YFSETQ. The germline V and J ends were trimmed by 0 bases and 2 bases, with 9 bases remaining between them. Here the CDR3 reads CASSLGSTTGANVLTF. As DNA, the CDR3 is TGCGCCAGCAGCTTGGGAAGTACAACTGGGGCCAACGTCCTGACTTTC.

V gene TRBV28 combines with J gene TRBJ1-1; 7 nucleotides agree with TRBD1. Trimming cost V 6 bases and J 4 bases; bases outside gene matches: 8. Looked up from germline, CDR1 is MDHEN and CDR2 is SYDVKM. This CDR3 is built from 14 residues. In DNA, the CDR3 is TGTGCCAGCAGACTACAGGGGTCGATCACTGAAGCTTTCTTT. It specifies CASRLQGSITEAFF.

This chain connects TRBV28 to TRBJ2-7; 13 nucleotides agree with TRBD2. The CDR3 has 15 residues. J gave up 2 bases and V 5 bases, and 3 bases lay outside the gene matches. Germline CDR1 MDHEN, CDR2 SYDVKM. Written as DNA, the CDR3 is TGTGCCAGCAGTGGACTAGCGGGAGATACCTACGAGCAGTACTTC. As protein: CASSGLAGDTYEQYF.

The J gene is TRBJ2-5, the V gene TRBV19; D unresolved. The length of the CDR3 is 13 residues. V was cut by 3 bases and J by 0 bases, with 5 bases left in between. Germline CDR1 and CDR2: LNHDA and SQIVND (reference sequence). In nucleotides, the CDR3 is TGTGCCAGTAGTATGCACAACCAAGAGACCCAGTACTTC. This translates into CASSMHNQETQYF.

The chain has TRBV6-1 and TRBJ2-6; D call uncertain. The CDR3 extends over 14 amino acids. Germline-derived CDR1 and CDR2 are MNHNS and SASEGT. The V end lost 10 bases, the J end lost 0 bases, and 10 bases lay between the germline ends. The DNA for the CDR3 is TGTGCCACCGTAGAACGCTCTGGGGCCAACGTCCTGACTTTC. It encodes CATVERSGANVLTF.

V gene TRBV10-2 combines with J gene TRBJ2-1, with 9 bases aligning to TRBD1. Germline loops: CDR1 WSHSY, CDR2 SAAADI. The CDR3 has 14 residues. V shed 4 bases and J 8 bases; nucleotides not matched to a gene: 6. In nucleotides, the CDR3 is TGCGCCAGCAGTGGGACAGGGGTATCGGATGAGCAGTTCTTC. Protein sequence: CASSGTGVSDEQFF.

The V gene is TRBV28, the J gene TRBJ2-7; D remains unclear. Trimming left V 4 bases short and J 2 bases short, with 15 bases between. The CDR3 loop spans 15 amino acids. CDR1 MDHEN and CDR2 SYDVKM come from the germline V gene. CDR3 nucleotide sequence: TGTGCCAGCAGTTCCGGGTCTCAATACCCCTACGAGCAGTACTTC. It specifies CASSSGSQYPYEQYF.

This clone came up once. The rearrangement uses TRBV12-2 and TRBJ1-1. TRBV12-2 is reported as a pseudogene. The CDR3 is 12 residues long. The CDR3 reads CASRLEEGGAFF. The CDR3 DNA reads as TGTGCAAGTCGCTTGGAGGAAGGTGGAGCTTTCTTT.

This clone was observed a single time. The chain combines TRBV18 with TRBJ1-1; weak D call: TRBD1 (5 bases). CDR3 length equals 13 residues. Germline assignment: CDR1 KGHSH and CDR2 LQKENI. V shed 4 bases and J shed 3 bases, with 9 bases lying between them. The CDR3 DNA reads as TGTGCCAGCTCACAAGACAGACACACTGAAGCTTTCTTT. This sequence encodes CASSQDRHTEAFF.

V gene TRBV7-9 combines with J gene TRBJ2-5; D remains unclear. Trimming pared 5 bases from V and 7 bases from J, leaving 20 bases between. This CDR3 is built from 15 residues. Per germline, CDR1 SEHNR and CDR2 FQNEAQ (reference sequence). The CDR3 sequence: CASSPGDNTGGTQYF. Written as DNA, the CDR3 is TGTGCCAGCAGCCCCGGCGACAACACGGGTGGGACCCAGTACTTC.